This T cell receptor (beta chain) was recorded in a study of cytomegalovirus exposure and HLA in healthy donors. The sample holds a few counts of this clone. Its antigen is undetermined. Study-wide points: Most of the CMV-associated TCR beta chains (in a later analysis) appeared to be HLA-restricted.

The germline gives CDR1 ENHRY, CDR2 SYGVKD. The ends lost 0 bases at V and 7 bases at J; junction bases unmatched: 6. The CDR3 is 16 amino acids. The PCR contained 60 Vbeta and 13 Jbeta primers. The protocol was immunoSEQ multiplex PCR, while the TCRdb copy is restricted to in-frame clones and leaves out a portion. The profile shows about 130,000 clones, approximately 84% of them singletons. Sequencing used PBMCs. This sequence joins TRBV10-3 and TRBJ2-1; TRBD2 matches at 10 bases. The origin of this receptor is a boy younger than 10 in good health and CMV-seronegative. The DNA of the CDR3 is TGTGCCATCAGTGAGTCAGTGACTAGCGGGCTTAATGAGCAGTTCTTC. Its protein is CAISESVTSGLNEQFF.